A single sample is the source of the 19 T cell receptor beta chains below, sequenced in a study of CD8 T cells in Susac syndrome. Random hexamers were used to reverse transcribe an amount of about 0.45 to 1 ug RNA. TCRdb independently ran MiXCR on the immunoSEQ multiplex PCR reads; one entry per CDR3 protein. The sample holds 150,000 to 200,000 distinct CDR3 sequences, approximately 96% seen once. Sequencing input: CD4+ T cells from PBMCs. The receptors originated from a human donor in good health.

The genes are TRBV20-1 and TRBJ2-5; 9 bases are shared with TRBD2. The CDR3 is 16 residues long. V shed 0 bases, J shed 5 bases, and the junction held 10 bases outside the gene matches. Germline CDR1 and CDR2: DFQATT and SNEGSKA (reference sequence). The CDR3 loop reads CSARDPAGGPGETQYF. CDR3 nucleotides: TGCAGTGCTAGAGATCCGGCGGGGGGGCCGGGGGAGACCCAGTACTTC.

The V call is TRBV20-1, the J call TRBJ2-1, with TRBD2 matching over 7 bases. From germline, CDR1 is DFQATT and CDR2 SNEGSKA (reference sequence). The CDR3 is 14 amino acids. Trimming took 0 bases from V and 2 from J; bases not matched to a gene: 1. CDR3: CSARDGTTYNEQFF. The CDR3 DNA reads as TGCAGTGCTAGAGATGGGACTACCTACAATGAGCAGTTCTTC.

The chain uses TRBV28 and TRBJ2-3, with D unresolved. V was pared by 2 bases and J by 2 bases, with 11 bases between. CDR1 MDHEN and CDR2 SYDVKM come from the germline V gene. The CDR3 runs to 15 residues. The CDR3 DNA follows: TGTGCCAGCAGTTTACGCCATTCTTTCACAGATACGCAGTATTTT. It translates to CASSLRHSFTDTQYF. The complete variable domain, with remaining parts taken from reference TRBV28 and TRBJ2-3, reads DVKVTQSSRYLVKRTGEKVFLECVQDMDHENMFWYRQDPGLGLRLIYFSYDVKMKEKGDIPEGYSVSREKKERFSLILESASTNQTSMYLCASSLRHSFTDTQYFGPGTRLTVL.

This chain links TRBV30 with TRBJ1-1; D call uncertain. Germline CDR1 and CDR2: GTSNPN and SVGIG (reference sequence). V was trimmed by 2 bases and J by 1 base, leaving 8 bases between them. This CDR3 contains 13 residues. CDR3 sequence reads: CAWSIQANTEAFF. CDR3 nucleotide sequence: TGTGCCTGGAGTATCCAGGCGAACACTGAAGCTTTCTTT.

The DNA of the CDR3 is TGCAGTGCTGCCAAGGGGGACATTCAGTACTTC. This translates into CSAAKGDIQYF. J is TRBJ2-4 and V is TRBV20-1, with D maybe TRBD1 (6 bases). The CDR3 loop spans 11 amino acids. V lost 5 bases to trimming and J lost 8 bases, with 10 bases between them. Germline CDR1 DFQATT, CDR2 SNEGSKA (reference sequence).

The rearrangement links TRBV12-3 or TRBV12-4 to TRBJ1-1; D call uncertain. There are 13 residues in the CDR3. The germline V and J ends were trimmed by 0 bases and 6 bases, with 8 bases remaining between them. The CDR3 region has the DNA TGTGCCAGCAGTTTAGCAGGGTGGTCTGAAGCTTTCTTT. Translating gives CASSLAGWSEAFF.

The chain uses TRBV19 and TRBJ2-2; 8 nucleotides align to TRBD1. The CDR3 has 16 amino acids. The V and J ends lost 5 bases and 4 bases, in that order; junction bases with no gene match: 9. Germline V lookup: CDR1 LNHDA, CDR2 SQIVND (reference sequence). This CDR3 is CASSPGTGWSTGELFF. Here the CDR3 DNA reads TGTGCCAGTAGTCCCGGGACAGGCTGGTCCACCGGGGAGCTGTTTTTT. The variable domain in full, with the rest retrieved from reference TRBV19 and TRBJ2-2, is DGGITQSPKYLFRKEGQNVTLSCEQNLNHDAMYWYRQDPGQGLRLIYYSQIVNDFQKGDIAEGYSVSREKKESFPLTVTSAQKNPTAFYLCASSPGTGWSTGELFFGEGSRLTVL.

V usage is TRBV6-2 or TRBV6-3 and J usage is TRBJ1-2, with D tentatively TRBD1 (5 bases). V was shortened by 4 bases and J by 8 bases, with 14 bases between the two germline ends. Looked up from germline, CDR1 is MNHEY and CDR2 is SVGEGT. The CDR3 is 13 residues long. This chain's CDR3 is CASSSPGGRGYTF. The CDR3 DNA reads as TGTGCCAGCAGTTCCCCCGGGGGTCGGGGCTACACCTTC.

The chain has TRBV5-4 and TRBJ2-1; TRBD2 agrees at 8 bases. This CDR3 is 15 amino acids long. Per germline, CDR1 SGHNT and CDR2 YYREEE (reference sequence). V gave up 5 bases and J gave up 5 bases; unmatched junction bases: 9. The CDR3 is CASSPGGGSDNEQFF. CDR3 coding DNA: TGTGCCAGCAGTCCGGGAGGGGGGTCAGACAATGAGCAGTTCTTC.

The V call is TRBV20-1, the J call TRBJ2-1, with D possibly being TRBD2 (7 bases). The CDR3 extends over 15 amino acids. From germline, CDR1 is DFQATT and CDR2 SNEGSKA (reference sequence). V was trimmed by 1 base and J by 4 bases, leaving 14 bases between them. CDR3: CSARVGRGAYNEQFF. CDR3 nucleotide sequence: TGCAGTGCTAGAGTTGGGAGGGGGGCTTACAATGAGCAGTTCTTC.

The V gene is TRBV30, the J gene TRBJ1-5, with D perhaps TRBD1 (5 bases). The CDR3 contains 14 residues. V was pared by 3 bases and J by 3 bases, with 12 bases between. From germline, CDR1 is GTSNPN and CDR2 SVGIG (reference sequence). The CDR3 nucleotides read TGTGCCTGGAGAACTTACAGGCCCAATCAGCCCCAGCATTTT. It encodes CAWRTYRPNQPQHF.

The V and J genes are TRBV25-1 and TRBJ2-1; 7 nucleotides match TRBD2. The CDR3 spans 13 residues. V lost 7 bases and J lost 4; bases outside the gene matches: 4. Germline CDR1 is MGHDK and CDR2 is SYGVNS. CDR3 nucleotide sequence: TGTGCCAGCAATGGGCGGGGGTACAATGAGCAGTTCTTC. As protein: CASNGRGYNEQFF.

This sequence joins TRBV29-1 and TRBJ2-1, with a possible D match to TRBD1 (6 bases). The CDR3 is 11 amino acids. V dropped 7 bases and J dropped 7 bases, with 11 bases sitting between them. Per the germline V gene, CDR1 is SQVTM and CDR2 is ANQGSEA. The CDR3 DNA reads as TGCAGCGGTGGACAGCCGAATGAGCAGTTCTTC. Encoded protein: CSGGQPNEQFF.

The genes are TRBV20-1 and TRBJ1-5; 7 positions agree with TRBD1. CDR1 DFQATT and CDR2 SNEGSKA come from the germline V gene (reference sequence). The CDR3 consists of 13 residues. The ends lost 5 bases at V and 5 bases at J; junction bases unmatched: 6. CDR3 coding DNA: TGCAGTGCTGGCCGGGACAGCTATCAGCCCCAGCATTTT. Encoded protein: CSAGRDSYQPQHF.

This clonotype is a singleton in its sample. This chain connects TRBV5-4 to TRBJ2-2; 7 nucleotides match TRBD1. This CDR3 is built from 15 residues. J lost 0 bases, V lost 4 bases, and 3 bases had no gene match. Germline V CDR1 and CDR2: SGHNT, YYREEE (reference sequence). The CDR3 loop is CASSPGQSNTGELFF. The CDR3 DNA reads as TGTGCCAGCAGCCCGGGACAGTCGAACACCGGGGAGCTGTTTTTT. The variable domain in full, completed from reference TRBV5-4 and TRBJ2-2, reads ETGVTQSPTHLIKTRGQQVTLRCSSQSGHNTVSWYQQALGQGPQFIFQYYREEENGRGNFPPRFSGLQFPNYSSELNVNALELDDSALYLCASSPGQSNTGELFFGEGSRLTVL.

The chain links TRBV20-1 to TRBJ2-1, with a weak D call TRBD1 (5 bases). Germline values: CDR1 DFQATT, CDR2 SNEGSKA (reference sequence). The CDR3 consists of 12 residues. The V end was cut by 5 bases, the J end by 6 bases, with 11 bases between. The CDR3 reads CSAGEQANEQFF. The CDR3 DNA is TGCAGTGCTGGTGAACAGGCCAATGAGCAGTTCTTC.

This chain links TRBV7-9 with TRBJ2-3, with D possibly called TRBD1 or TRBD2 (5 bases each). The CDR3 runs to 15 residues. V lost 4 bases and J 1 base, leaving 12 bases between the germline ends. CDR1 and CDR2 (germline): SEHNR, FQNEAQ (reference sequence). This CDR3 reads CASSSAGTGTDTQYF. The CDR3 nucleotides read TGTGCCAGCAGCTCCGCCGGGACGGGCACAGATACGCAGTATTTT.

This clonotype appeared once. J is TRBJ2-5 and V is TRBV7-9; tentative D call: TRBD1 (6 bases). CDR1 is SEHNR, CDR2 FQNEAQ, per germline (reference sequence). The CDR3 contains 14 residues. The V and J ends lost 7 bases and 5 bases respectively, with 17 bases between them. The CDR3 region has the DNA TGTGCCAGCACCCAAACAGGGTCGGGGGAGACCCAGTACTTC. Translated, it gives CASTQTGSGETQYF.

The chain has TRBV6-2 or TRBV6-3 and TRBJ1-1, with 8 bases lining up with TRBD1. Germline CDR1 reads MNHEY; CDR2 reads SVGEGT. Germline trimming cut 5 bases from V and 1 base from J; bases unmatched to any gene: 9. The CDR3 totals 16 residues. The CDR3 nucleotides are TGTGCCAGCAGTCGAATCAAGACAGGGGAGAACACTGAAGCTTTCTTT. Protein product: CASSRIKTGENTEAFF.